This TCR beta chain was recorded in a study of low-dose radiotherapy and immunotherapy resistance in tumors. Study at large: Radiation delivery to Cohort 1 consisted of 0.5 Gy per fraction every 2 weeks, summing to 6.5 Gy. 1 Gy per fraction was delivered to Cohort 2 every two weeks, for 13 Gy total over 26 weeks. Each patient was administered nivolumab intravenously at 240 mg, which was a flat dose, every two weeks, along with intravenous ipilimumab at 1 mg/kg every six weeks.

This CDR3 is 15 amino acids long. Trimming stripped 5 bases from V and 5 bases from J, with 18 bases between. Germline V CDR1 and CDR2: SGHVS, FQNEAQ. TRAV and TRBV primers primed cDNA for both TCRalpha and TCRbeta. Both a constant-region primer and a V-primer adapter served to amplify TCRs across approximately 19 PCR cycles. TCRdb itself ran the reads through MiXCR, one entry per CDR3 protein. The repertoire holds some 100,000 distinct CDR3 sequences, with around 20% as singletons. This clonotype was picked up many times. Specified time point: after trial treatment. The sample's treatment: LDRT plus nivolumab, ipilimumab, low-dose cyclophosphamide and aspirin (RACIN trial). Each donor was administered nivolumab, ipilimumab, aspirin, low-dose cyclophosphamide and low-dose radiotherapy.

The rearrangement uses TRBV7-8 and TRBJ2-5, with D unresolved. Here the sequenced sample was PBMCs, taken after low-dose radiotherapy plus immunotherapy. The receptor was derived from a male donor with prostate cancer. CDR3 in DNA: TGTGCCAGCAGCCTTTTTGGGGATGGTACGGAGACCCAGTACTTC. It specifies CASSLFGDGTETQYF.